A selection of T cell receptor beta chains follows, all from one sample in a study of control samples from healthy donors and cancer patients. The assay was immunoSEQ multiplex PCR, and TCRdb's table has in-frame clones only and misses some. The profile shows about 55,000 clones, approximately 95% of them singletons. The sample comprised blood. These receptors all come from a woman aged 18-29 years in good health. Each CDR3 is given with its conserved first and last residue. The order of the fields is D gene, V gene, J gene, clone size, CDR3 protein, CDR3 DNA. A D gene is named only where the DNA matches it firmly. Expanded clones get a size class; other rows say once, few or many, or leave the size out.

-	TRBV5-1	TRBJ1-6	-	CASSPGGSYNSPLHF	TGCGCCAGCAGCCCCGGGGGGTCCTATAATTCACCCCTCCACTTT
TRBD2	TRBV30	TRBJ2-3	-	CARAGGPTDTQYF	TGTGCCCGGGCGGGGGGGCCTACAGATACGCAGTATTTT
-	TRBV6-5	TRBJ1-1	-	CASSLNKNTEAFF	TGTGCCAGCAGTTTAAACAAGAACACTGAAGCTTTCTTT
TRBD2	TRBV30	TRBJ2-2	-	CAWSVTGLAPNTGELFF	TGTGCCTGGAGTGTAACGGGACTAGCCCCGAACACCGGGGAGCTGTTTTTT
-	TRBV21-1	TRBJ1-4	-	CASSTLTVGNEKLFF	TGTGCCAGCAGCACTTTGACTGTAGGGAATGAAAAACTGTTTTTT
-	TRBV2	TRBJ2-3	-	CASSDLHLASAQIFSTDTQYF	TGTGCCAGCAGTGATCTTCACCTAGCGAGCGCCCAAATCTTTAGCACAGATACGCAGTATTTT
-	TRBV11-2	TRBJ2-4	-	CASSLRRGLAKNIQYF	TGTGCCAGCAGCTTAAGGCGGGGGCTAGCCAAAAACATTCAGTACTTC
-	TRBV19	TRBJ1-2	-	CASSIGTALYGYTF	TGTGCCAGTAGTATCGGGACGGCTCTATATGGCTACACCTTC
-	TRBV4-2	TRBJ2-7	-	CASSQAPGEQYF	TGTGCCAGCAGCCAAGCCCCGGGGGAGCAGTACTTC
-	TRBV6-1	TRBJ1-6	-	CASSDFVSPLHF	TGTGCCAGCAGTGATTTTGTGTCACCCCTCCACTTT
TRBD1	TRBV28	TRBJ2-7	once	CASRHGTGTYEQYF	TGTGCCAGCAGACACGGGACAGGGACCTACGAGCAGTACTTC
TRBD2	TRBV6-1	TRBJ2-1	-	CASSGGWGTSGYNEQFF	TGTGCCAGCAGTGGGGGATGGGGGACTAGCGGCTACAATGAGCAGTTCTTC
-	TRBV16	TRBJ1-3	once	CASRGGTPAAGNTIYF	TGTGCCAGTAGAGGAGGGACCCCGGCGGCTGGAAACACCATATATTTT
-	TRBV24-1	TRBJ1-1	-	CATSDPAEDGGEAFF	TGTGCCACCAGTGACCCCGCGGAGGATGGCGGTGAAGCTTTCTTT
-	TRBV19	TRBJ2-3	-	CATSAGYPSRTDTQYF	TGTGCCACCTCCGCGGGTTATCCATCTCGCACAGATACGCAGTATTTT
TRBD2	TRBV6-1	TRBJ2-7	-	CASSEMPKLAGCF	TGTGCCAGCAGTGAAATGCCTAAACTAGCGGGGTGCTTC
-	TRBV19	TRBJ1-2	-	CASSMGGTKSNYGYTF	TGTGCCAGTAGTATGGGCGGGACAAAATCTAACTATGGCTACACCTTC
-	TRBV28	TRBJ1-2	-	CASSDRVPPDYTF	TGTGCCAGCAGTGACCGGGTTCCTCCGGACTACACCTTC
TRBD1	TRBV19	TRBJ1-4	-	CASSIGDRGDEKLFF	TGTGCCAGTAGTATAGGGGACAGGGGAGATGAAAAACTGTTTTTT
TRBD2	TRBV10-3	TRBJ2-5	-	CAISDDSHRTSGGAHTWETQYF	TGTGCCATCAGTGATGACAGTCACCGGACTAGCGGGGGGGCTCACACGTGGGAGACCCAGTACTTC
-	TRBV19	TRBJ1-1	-	CASSTPELGNTEAFF	TGTGCCAGTAGTACGCCCGAGTTAGGGAACACTGAAGCTTTCTTT
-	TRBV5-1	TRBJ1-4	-	CASSLGQTTTNEKLFF	TGCGCCAGCAGCTTGGGGCAGACTACAACTAATGAAAAACTGTTTTTT
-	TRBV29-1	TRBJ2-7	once	CSVESRDYEQYF	TGCAGCGTTGAGTCGAGGGACTACGAGCAGTACTTC
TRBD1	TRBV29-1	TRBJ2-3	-	CSVEDPLQGTSTDTQYF	TGCAGCGTTGAAGATCCACTACAGGGGACGAGCACAGATACGCAGTATTTT
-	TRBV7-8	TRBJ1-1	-	CASSFAYFEAFF	TGTGCCAGCAGCTTTGCTTACTTTGAAGCTTTCTTT
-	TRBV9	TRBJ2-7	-	CASSPTPANEQYF	TGTGCCAGCAGCCCCACCCCTGCGAACGAGCAGTACTTC
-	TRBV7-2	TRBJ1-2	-	CASSADKYYGYTF	TGTGCCAGCAGCGCTGACAAGTACTATGGCTACACCTTC
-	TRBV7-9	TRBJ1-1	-	CASSLVPSGYTEAFF	TGTGCCAGCAGCTTAGTCCCCTCGGGGTACACTGAAGCTTTCTTT
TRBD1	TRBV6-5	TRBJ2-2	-	CASSTGEHTGELFF	TGTGCCAGCAGTACAGGGGAGCACACCGGGGAGCTGTTTTTT
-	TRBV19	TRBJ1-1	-	CASSTDGTWMNTEAFF	TGTGCCAGTAGTACGGATGGGACATGGATGAACACTGAAGCTTTCTTT
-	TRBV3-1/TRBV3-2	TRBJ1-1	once	CASTKGGYTEAFF	TGTGCCAGCACCAAAGGGGGGTACACTGAAGCTTTCTTT
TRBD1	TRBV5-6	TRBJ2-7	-	CASSLGGQGFYEQYF	TGTGCCAGCAGCTTGGGGGGACAGGGATTCTACGAGCAGTACTTC
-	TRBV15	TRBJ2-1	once	CATSREISGGHNEQFF	TGTGCCACCAGCCGAGAGATTTCGGGGGGCCACAATGAGCAGTTCTTC
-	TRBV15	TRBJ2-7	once	CATSRARVFYEQYF	TGTGCCACCAGCAGAGCTCGGGTTTTCTACGAGCAGTACTTC
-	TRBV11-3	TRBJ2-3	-	CASSLTGGGGDTQYF	TGTGCCAGCAGCTTAACCGGGGGCGGAGGAGATACGCAGTATTTT
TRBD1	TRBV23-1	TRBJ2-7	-	CVGQVGEEDDYEQYF	TGCGTCGGACAGGTAGGGGAAGAAGACGACTACGAGCAGTACTTC
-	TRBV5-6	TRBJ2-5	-	CASSWGQGGETQYF	TGTGCCAGCAGCTGGGGGCAGGGCGGAGAGACCCAGTACTTC
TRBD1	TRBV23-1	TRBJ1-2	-	CASSRPGQGCYTF	TGCGCCAGCAGTCGACCGGGACAGGGGTGCTACACCTTC
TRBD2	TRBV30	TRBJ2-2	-	CAWRVGLAGGYTGELFF	TGTGCCTGGAGAGTTGGACTAGCGGGGGGCTACACCGGGGAGCTGTTTTTT
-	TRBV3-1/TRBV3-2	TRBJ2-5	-	CASSQVGVLQETQYF	TGTGCCAGCAGCCAAGTAGGGGTTCTACAAGAGACCCAGTACTTC
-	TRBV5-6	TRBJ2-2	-	CASSSLGRGRRTGELFF	TGTGCCAGCAGCAGCCTGGGAAGGGGAAGAAGGACCGGGGAGCTGTTTTTT
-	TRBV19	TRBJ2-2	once	CACRLEPNTGELFF	TGTGCCTGCCGACTAGAGCCGAACACCGGGGAGCTGTTTTTT
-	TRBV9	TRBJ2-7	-	CASSVGLPPYEQYF	TGTGCCAGCAGCGTAGGACTCCCCCCCTACGAGCAGTACTTC
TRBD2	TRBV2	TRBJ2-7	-	CASTTSGGHSYEQYF	TGTGCCAGCACAACTAGCGGGGGGCACTCCTACGAGCAGTACTTC
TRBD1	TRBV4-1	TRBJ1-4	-	CASSQEGQEVKKLFF	TGCGCCAGCAGCCAAGAGGGACAGGAGGTGAAAAAACTGTTTTTT
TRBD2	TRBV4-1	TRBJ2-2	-	CASSQETSGSFPNTGELFF	TGCGCCAGCAGCCAAGAGACTAGCGGGTCATTCCCGAACACCGGGGAGCTGTTTTTT
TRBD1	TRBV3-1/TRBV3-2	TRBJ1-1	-	CASSPRDRGNTEAFF	TGTGCCAGCAGCCCCCGGGACAGGGGGAACACTGAAGCTTTCTTT
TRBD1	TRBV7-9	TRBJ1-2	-	CASSLVDRVGGYTF	TGTGCCAGCAGCTTAGTTGACAGGGTTGGGGGCTACACCTTC
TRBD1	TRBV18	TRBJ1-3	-	CASSPGIETGPGNTIYF	TGTGCCAGCTCACCGGGGATAGAGACAGGGCCTGGAAACACCATATATTTT
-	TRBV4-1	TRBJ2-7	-	CASGTGYEQYF	TGCGCCAGCGGTACAGGTTACGAGCAGTACTTC
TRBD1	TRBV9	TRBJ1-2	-	CASSAGQGNYGYTF	TGTGCCAGCAGCGCCGGACAGGGGAACTATGGCTACACCTTC
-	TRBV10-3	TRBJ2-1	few	CAISDATRNNEQFF	TGTGCCATCAGTGACGCGACTAGGAACAATGAGCAGTTCTTC
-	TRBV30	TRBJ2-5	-	CAWAVTFQETQYF	TGTGCCTGGGCAGTAACGTTTCAAGAGACCCAGTACTTC
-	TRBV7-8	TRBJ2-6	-	CASSLIPQTSSGANVLTF	TGTGCCAGCAGCTTAATACCCCAGACTAGCTCTGGGGCCAACGTCCTGACTTTC